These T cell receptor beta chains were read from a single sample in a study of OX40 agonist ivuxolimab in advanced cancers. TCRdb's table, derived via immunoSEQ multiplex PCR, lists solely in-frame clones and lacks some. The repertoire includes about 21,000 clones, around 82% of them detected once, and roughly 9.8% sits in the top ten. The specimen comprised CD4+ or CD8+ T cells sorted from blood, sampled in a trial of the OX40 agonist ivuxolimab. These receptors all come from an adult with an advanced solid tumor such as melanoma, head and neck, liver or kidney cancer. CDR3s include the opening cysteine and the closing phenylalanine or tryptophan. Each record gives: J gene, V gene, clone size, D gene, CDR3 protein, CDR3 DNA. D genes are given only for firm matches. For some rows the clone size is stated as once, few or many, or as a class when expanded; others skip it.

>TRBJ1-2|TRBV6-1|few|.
CASSEGGVRNYGYTF
TGTGCCAGCAGTGAAGGTGGGGTACGTAACTATGGCTACACCTTC
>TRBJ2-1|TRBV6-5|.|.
CASSPNNEQFF
TGTGCCAGCAGTCCGAACAATGAGCAGTTCTTC
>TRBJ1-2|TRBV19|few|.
CASSIRQRRYGYTF
TGTGCCAGTAGTATTCGACAGAGGCGCTATGGCTACACCTTC
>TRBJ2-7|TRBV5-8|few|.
CASRDGGSYEQYF
TGTGCCAGCAGGGACGGTGGGTCCTACGAGCAGTACTTC
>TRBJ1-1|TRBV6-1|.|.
CASSVRSTKARTEAFF
TGTGCCAGCAGTGTCCGATCTACTAAAGCCAGAACTGAAGCTTTCTTT
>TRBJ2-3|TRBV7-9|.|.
CASRALGGASTDTQYF
TGTGCCAGCAGGGCTTTGGGGGGGGCAAGCACAGATACGCAGTATTTT
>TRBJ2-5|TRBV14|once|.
CASSQVLRGGTQYF
TGTGCCAGCAGCCAAGTTTTAAGGGGCGGGACCCAGTACTTC
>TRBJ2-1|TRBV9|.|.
CASSVARGEQQFF
TGTGCCAGCAGCGTAGCTAGAGGGGAGCAGCAGTTCTTC
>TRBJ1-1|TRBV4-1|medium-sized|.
CASSQDRVTLQNTEAFF
TGCGCCAGCAGCCAAGACAGGGTCACCCTTCAGAACACTGAAGCTTTCTTT
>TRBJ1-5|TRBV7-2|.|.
CASSTTGNQPQHF
TGTGCCAGCAGCACGACAGGCAATCAGCCCCAGCATTTT